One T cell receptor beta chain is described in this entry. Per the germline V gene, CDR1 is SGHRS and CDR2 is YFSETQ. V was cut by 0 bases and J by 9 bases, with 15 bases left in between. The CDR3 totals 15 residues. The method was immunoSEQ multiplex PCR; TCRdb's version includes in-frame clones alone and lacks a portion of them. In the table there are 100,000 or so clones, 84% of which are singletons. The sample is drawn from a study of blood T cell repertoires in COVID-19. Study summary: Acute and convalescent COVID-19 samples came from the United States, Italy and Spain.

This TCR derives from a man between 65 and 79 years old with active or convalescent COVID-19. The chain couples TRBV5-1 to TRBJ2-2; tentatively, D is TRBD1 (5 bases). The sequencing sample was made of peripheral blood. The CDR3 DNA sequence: TGCGCCAGCAGCTTGGACAGGACGATCTCGCGGGAGCTGTTTTTT. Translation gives CASSLDRTISRELFF.